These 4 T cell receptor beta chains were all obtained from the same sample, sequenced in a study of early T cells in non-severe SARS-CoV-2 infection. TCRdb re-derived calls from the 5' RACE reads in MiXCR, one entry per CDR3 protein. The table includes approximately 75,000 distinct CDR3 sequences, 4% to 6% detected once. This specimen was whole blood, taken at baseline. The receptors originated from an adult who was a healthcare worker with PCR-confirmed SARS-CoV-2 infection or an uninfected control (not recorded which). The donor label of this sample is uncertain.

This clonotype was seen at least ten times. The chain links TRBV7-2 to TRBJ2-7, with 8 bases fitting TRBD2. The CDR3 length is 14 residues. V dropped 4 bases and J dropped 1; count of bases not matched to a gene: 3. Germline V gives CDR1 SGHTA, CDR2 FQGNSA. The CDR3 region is CASSSTSGSYEQYF. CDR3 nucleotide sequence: TGTGCCAGCAGCTCCACTAGCGGATCCTACGAGCAGTACTTC.

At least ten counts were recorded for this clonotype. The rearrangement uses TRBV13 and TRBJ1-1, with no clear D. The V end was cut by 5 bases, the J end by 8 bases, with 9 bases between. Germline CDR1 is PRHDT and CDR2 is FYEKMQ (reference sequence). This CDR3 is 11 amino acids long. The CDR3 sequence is CASSRVGEAFF. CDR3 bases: TGTGCCAGCAGCCGTGTTGGGGAAGCTTTCTTT.

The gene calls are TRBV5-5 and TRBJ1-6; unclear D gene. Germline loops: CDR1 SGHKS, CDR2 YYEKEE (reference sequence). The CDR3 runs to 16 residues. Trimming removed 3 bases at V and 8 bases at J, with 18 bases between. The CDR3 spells CASSSLVGNGYSPLHF. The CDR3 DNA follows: TGTGCCAGCAGCTCCCTTGTCGGAAACGGGTATTCACCCCTCCACTTT.

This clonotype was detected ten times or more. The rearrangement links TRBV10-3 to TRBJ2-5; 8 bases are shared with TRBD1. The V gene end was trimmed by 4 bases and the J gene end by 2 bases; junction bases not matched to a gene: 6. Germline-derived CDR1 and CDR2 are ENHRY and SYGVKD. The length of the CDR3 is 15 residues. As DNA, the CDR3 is TGTGCCATCAGTGTCGGGACAGGCCCTCAAGAGACCCAGTACTTC. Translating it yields CAISVGTGPQETQYF.